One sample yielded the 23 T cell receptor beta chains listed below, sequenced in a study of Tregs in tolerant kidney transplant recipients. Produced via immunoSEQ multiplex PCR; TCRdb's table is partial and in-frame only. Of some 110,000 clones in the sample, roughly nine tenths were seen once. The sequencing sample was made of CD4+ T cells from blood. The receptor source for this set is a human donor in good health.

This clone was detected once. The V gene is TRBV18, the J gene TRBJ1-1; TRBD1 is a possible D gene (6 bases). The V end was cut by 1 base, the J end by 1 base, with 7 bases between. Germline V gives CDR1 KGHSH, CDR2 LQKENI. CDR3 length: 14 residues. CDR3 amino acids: CASSPLDRNTEAFF. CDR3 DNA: TGTGCCAGCTCACCACTGGACAGGAACACTGAAGCTTTCTTT.

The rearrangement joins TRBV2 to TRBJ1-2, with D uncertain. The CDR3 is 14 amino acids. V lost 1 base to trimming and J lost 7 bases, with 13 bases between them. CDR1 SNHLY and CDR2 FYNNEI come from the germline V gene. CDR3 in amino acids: CASSEVGNTSGYTF. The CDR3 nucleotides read TGTGCCAGCAGTGAAGTCGGGAATACAAGTGGCTACACCTTC.

The CDR3 sequence is CASSETSDKEQYF. CDR3 nucleotides: TGTGCCAGCTCAGAGACTAGCGATAAGGAGCAGTACTTC. This rearrangement joins TRBV18 to TRBJ2-7, with 8 positions matching TRBD2. Per the germline V gene, CDR1 is KGHSH and CDR2 is LQKENI. Trimming took 5 bases from V and 7 from J; bases not matched to a gene: 7. There are 13 residues in the CDR3.

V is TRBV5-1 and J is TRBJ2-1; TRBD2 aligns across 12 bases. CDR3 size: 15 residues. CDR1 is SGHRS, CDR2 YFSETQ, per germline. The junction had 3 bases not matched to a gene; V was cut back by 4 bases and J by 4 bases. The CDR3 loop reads CASSHGLAGYNEQFF. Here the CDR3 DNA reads TGCGCCAGCAGCCATGGACTAGCGGGATACAATGAGCAGTTCTTC.

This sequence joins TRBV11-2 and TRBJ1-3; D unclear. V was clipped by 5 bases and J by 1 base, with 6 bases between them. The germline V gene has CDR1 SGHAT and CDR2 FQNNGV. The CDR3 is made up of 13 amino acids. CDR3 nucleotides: TGTGCCAGCAGCCTCTCTTCTGGAAACACCATATATTTT. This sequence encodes CASSLSSGNTIYF.

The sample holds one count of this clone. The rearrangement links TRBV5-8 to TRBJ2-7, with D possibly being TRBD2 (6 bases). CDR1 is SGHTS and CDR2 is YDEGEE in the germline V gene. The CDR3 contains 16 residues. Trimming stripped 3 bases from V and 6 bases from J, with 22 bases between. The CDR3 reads CASSSCGAGSYCEQYF. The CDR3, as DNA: TGTGCCAGCAGCTCATGCGGGGCAGGGTCCTACTGCGAGCAGTACTTC.

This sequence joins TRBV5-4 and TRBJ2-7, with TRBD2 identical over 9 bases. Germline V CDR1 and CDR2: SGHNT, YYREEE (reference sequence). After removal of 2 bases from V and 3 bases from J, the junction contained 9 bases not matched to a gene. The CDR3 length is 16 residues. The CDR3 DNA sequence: TGTGCCAGCAGCTTTCGGGATAGCGGGGGATACTACGAGCAGTACTTC. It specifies CASSFRDSGGYYEQYF.

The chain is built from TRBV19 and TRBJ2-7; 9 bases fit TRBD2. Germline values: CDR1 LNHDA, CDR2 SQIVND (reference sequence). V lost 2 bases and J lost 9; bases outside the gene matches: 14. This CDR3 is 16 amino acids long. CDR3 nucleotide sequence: TGTGCCAGTAGTATAACCCAACTAGCGGGCGAAGGCGGGCAGTACTTC. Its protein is CASSITQLAGEGGQYF.

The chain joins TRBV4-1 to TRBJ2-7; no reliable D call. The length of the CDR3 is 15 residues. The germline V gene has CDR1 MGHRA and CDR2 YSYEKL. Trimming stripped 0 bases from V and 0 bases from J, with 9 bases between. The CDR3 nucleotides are TGCGCCAGCAGCCAAGATCCGTGGAGCTCCTACGAGCAGTACTTC. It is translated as CASSQDPWSSYEQYF.

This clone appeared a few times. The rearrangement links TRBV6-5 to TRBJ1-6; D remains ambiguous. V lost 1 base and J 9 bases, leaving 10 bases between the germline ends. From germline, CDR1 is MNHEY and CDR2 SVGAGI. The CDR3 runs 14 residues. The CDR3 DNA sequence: TGTGCCAGCAGTTACTACCCCTCAAGTTCACCCCTCCACTTT. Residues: CASSYYPSSSPLHF.

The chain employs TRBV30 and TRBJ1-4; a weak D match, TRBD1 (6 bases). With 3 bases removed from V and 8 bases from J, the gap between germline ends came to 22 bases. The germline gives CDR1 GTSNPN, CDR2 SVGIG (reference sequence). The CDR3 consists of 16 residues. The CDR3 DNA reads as TGTGCCTGGAGGTCTATATTTCGCGGCGGGGGCGAAAAACTGTTTTTT. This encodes CAWRSIFRGGGEKLFF.

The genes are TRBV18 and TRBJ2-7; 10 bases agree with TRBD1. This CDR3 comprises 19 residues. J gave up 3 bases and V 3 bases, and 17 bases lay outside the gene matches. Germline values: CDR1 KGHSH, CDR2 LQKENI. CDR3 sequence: CASSPKDRDRGPKIYEQYF. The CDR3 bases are TGTGCCAGCTCACCGAAGGACCGGGACAGGGGCCCAAAAATCTACGAGCAGTACTTC. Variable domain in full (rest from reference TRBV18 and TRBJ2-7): NAGVMQNPRHLVRRRGQEARLRCSPMKGHSHVYWYRQLPEEGLKFMVYLQKENIIDESGMPKERFSAEFPKEGPSILRIQQVVRGDSAAYFCASSPKDRDRGPKIYEQYFGPGTRLTVT.

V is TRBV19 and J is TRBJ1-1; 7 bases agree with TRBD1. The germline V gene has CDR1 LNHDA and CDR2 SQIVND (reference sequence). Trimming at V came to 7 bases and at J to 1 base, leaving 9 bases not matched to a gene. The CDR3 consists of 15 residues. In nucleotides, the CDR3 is TGTGCCAGTAAGGCACAGGGGCGGTCGAACACTGAAGCTTTCTTT. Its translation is CASKAQGRSNTEAFF. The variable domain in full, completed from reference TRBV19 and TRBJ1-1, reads DGGITQSPKYLFRKEGQNVTLSCEQNLNHDAMYWYRQDPGQGLRLIYYSQIVNDFQKGDIAEGYSVSREKKESFPLTVTSAQKNPTAFYLCASKAQGRSNTEAFFGQGTRLTVV.

The CDR3 here is CASSWLSNTEAFF. The CDR3 DNA sequence: TGTGCCAGCAGCTGGCTATCGAACACTGAAGCTTTCTTT. The rearrangement uses TRBV7-9 and TRBJ1-1; D unclear. Germline assignment: CDR1 SEHNR and CDR2 FQNEAQ (reference sequence). V shed 4 bases and J shed 1 base, with 7 bases lying between them. The CDR3 runs to 13 residues.

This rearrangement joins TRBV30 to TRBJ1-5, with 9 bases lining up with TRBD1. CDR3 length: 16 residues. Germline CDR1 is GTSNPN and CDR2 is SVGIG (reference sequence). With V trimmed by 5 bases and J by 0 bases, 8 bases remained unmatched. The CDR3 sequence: CAWEGTGPLSNQPQHF. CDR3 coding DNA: TGTGCCTGGGAGGGGACAGGGCCCCTTAGCAATCAGCCCCAGCATTTT.

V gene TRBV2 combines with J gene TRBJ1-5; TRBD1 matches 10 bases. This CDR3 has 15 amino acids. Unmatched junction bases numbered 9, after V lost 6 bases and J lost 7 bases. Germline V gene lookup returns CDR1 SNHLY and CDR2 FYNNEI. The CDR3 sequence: CASSRDRGIEQPQHF. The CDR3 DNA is TGTGCCAGCAGCCGGGACAGGGGTATTGAACAGCCCCAGCATTTT.

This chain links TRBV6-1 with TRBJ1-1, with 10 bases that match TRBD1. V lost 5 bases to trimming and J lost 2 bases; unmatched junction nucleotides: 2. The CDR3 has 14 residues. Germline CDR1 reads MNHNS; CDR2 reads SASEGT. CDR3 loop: CASSRDRGNTEAFF. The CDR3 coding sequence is TGTGCCAGCAGTCGGGACAGGGGAAACACTGAAGCTTTCTTT.

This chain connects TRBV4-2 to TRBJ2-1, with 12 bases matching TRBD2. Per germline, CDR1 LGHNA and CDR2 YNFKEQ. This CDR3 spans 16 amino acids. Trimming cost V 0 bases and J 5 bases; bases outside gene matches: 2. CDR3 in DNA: TGTGCCAGCAGCCAAGATCTAGCGGGGGGGAACAATGAGCAGTTCTTC. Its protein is CASSQDLAGGNNEQFF.

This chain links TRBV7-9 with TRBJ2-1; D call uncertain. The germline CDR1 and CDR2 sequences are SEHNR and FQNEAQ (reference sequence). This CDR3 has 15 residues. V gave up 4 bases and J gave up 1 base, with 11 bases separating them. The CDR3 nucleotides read TGTGCCAGCAGCTCAGACAAGATTTCCTACAATGAGCAGTTCTTC. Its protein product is CASSSDKISYNEQFF.

CDR3 in amino acids: CSVRQGAGNTIYF. The DNA for the CDR3 is TGCAGCGTTCGCCAGGGGGCTGGAAACACCATATATTTT. The chain is built from TRBV29-1 and TRBJ1-3; TRBD1 aligns across 7 bases. Germline trimming cut 5 bases from V and 2 bases from J; bases unmatched to any gene: 3. The germline gives CDR1 SQVTM, CDR2 ANQGSEA. The CDR3 extends over 13 amino acids.

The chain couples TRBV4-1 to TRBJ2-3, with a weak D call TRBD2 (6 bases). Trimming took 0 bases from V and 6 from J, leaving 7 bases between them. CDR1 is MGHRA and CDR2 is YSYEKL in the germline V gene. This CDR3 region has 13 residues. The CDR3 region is CASSQDGRDTQYF. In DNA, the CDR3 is TGCGCCAGCAGCCAAGATGGGAGGGATACGCAGTATTTT.

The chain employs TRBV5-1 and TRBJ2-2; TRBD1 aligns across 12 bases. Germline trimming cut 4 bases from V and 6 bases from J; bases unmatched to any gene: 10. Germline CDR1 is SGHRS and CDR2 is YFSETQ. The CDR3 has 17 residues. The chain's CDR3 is CASSVSPGQGASGELFF. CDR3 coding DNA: TGCGCCAGCAGCGTCTCACCGGGACAGGGGGCTTCCGGGGAGCTGTTTTTT.

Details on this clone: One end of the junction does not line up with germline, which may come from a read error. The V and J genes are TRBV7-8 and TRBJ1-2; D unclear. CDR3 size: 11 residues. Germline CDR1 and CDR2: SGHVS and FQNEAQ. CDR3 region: CASSLADQRDF. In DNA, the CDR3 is TGTGCCAGCAGCTTAGCGGACCAACGGGACTTC.